This is a list of T cell receptor beta chains from one sample in a study of T cell responses to AZD1222 COVID-19 vaccine. Produced via immunoSEQ multiplex PCR; TCRdb's table is partial and in-frame only. Of over 100,000 clones detected, 87% appear once; the ten largest clones hold 2.5% to 3%. This specimen consisted of peripheral blood, obtained 28 days after the second AZD1222 dose. The receptor set was obtained from an adult who received the AZD1222 COVID-19 vaccine. CDR3s include the opening cysteine and the closing phenylalanine or tryptophan. D genes are given only for firm matches. Clone size, where shown, is once, few, many, or a class for clones that have expanded.

abundance: .
v_gene: TRBV30
d_gene: .
j_gene: TRBJ2-3
CDR3aa: CAWSVLTDTQYF
CDR3nt: TGTGCCTGGAGTGTACTCACAGATACGCAGTATTTT

abundance: .
v_gene: TRBV5-1
d_gene: .
j_gene: TRBJ1-2
CDR3aa: CASSTGLDGYTF
CDR3nt: TGCGCCAGCAGCACCGGACTAGATGGCTACACCTTC

abundance: few
v_gene: TRBV10-3
d_gene: TRBD1
j_gene: TRBJ1-4
CDR3aa: CAIGQGTDEKLFF
CDR3nt: TGTGCCATCGGACAGGGGACCGATGAAAAACTGTTTTTT

abundance: .
v_gene: TRBV5-1
d_gene: TRBD1
j_gene: TRBJ1-5
CDR3aa: CASSLEGTGGDNQPQHF
CDR3nt: TGCGCCAGCAGCTTGGAGGGGACAGGGGGAGACAATCAGCCCCAGCATTTT

abundance: once
v_gene: TRBV9
d_gene: .
j_gene: TRBJ2-3
CDR3aa: CARLGSSDFTDTQYF
CDR3nt: TGTGCCAGGCTTGGGAGCAGTGACTTCACAGATACGCAGTATTTT

abundance: .
v_gene: TRBV7-2
d_gene: .
j_gene: TRBJ1-5
CDR3aa: CASSLGAGWSQPQHF
CDR3nt: TGTGCCAGCAGCTTAGGGGCAGGGTGGAGTCAGCCCCAGCATTTT

abundance: .
v_gene: TRBV7-9
d_gene: .
j_gene: TRBJ1-2
CDR3aa: CASTPHVEYGYTF
CDR3nt: TGTGCCAGCACCCCACACGTAGAGTATGGCTACACCTTC

abundance: once
v_gene: TRBV7-9
d_gene: TRBD1
j_gene: TRBJ2-3
CDR3aa: CASSLGTGGSDTQYF
CDR3nt: TGTGCCAGCAGCTTAGGGACAGGGGGCTCGGATACGCAGTATTTT

abundance: .
v_gene: TRBV11-2
d_gene: .
j_gene: TRBJ2-3
CDR3aa: CASRMEDTQYF
CDR3nt: TGTGCCAGCAGGATGGAGGATACGCAGTATTTT

abundance: .
v_gene: TRBV3-1/TRBV3-2
d_gene: .
j_gene: TRBJ2-7
CDR3aa: CASSRGGTSYEQYF
CDR3nt: TGTGCCAGCAGCCGGGGAGGGACAAGCTACGAGCAGTACTTC

abundance: .
v_gene: TRBV18
d_gene: .
j_gene: TRBJ2-7
CDR3aa: CASSPRHTSYEQYF
CDR3nt: TGTGCCAGCTCACCAAGGCACACCTCCTACGAGCAGTACTTC

abundance: .
v_gene: TRBV11-2
d_gene: TRBD1
j_gene: TRBJ1-1
CDR3aa: CASSLNRGGRAFF
CDR3nt: TGTGCCAGCAGCTTGAACAGGGGAGGTAGAGCTTTCTTT

abundance: once
v_gene: TRBV7-8
d_gene: .
j_gene: TRBJ1-5
CDR3aa: CASSFFVGDQPQHF
CDR3nt: TGTGCCAGCAGCTTCTTCGTGGGGGATCAGCCCCAGCATTTT

abundance: .
v_gene: TRBV5-4
d_gene: .
j_gene: TRBJ1-4
CDR3aa: CASSAERGNEKLFF
CDR3nt: TGTGCCAGCAGCGCTGAGAGGGGCAATGAAAAACTGTTTTTT

abundance: .
v_gene: TRBV7-7
d_gene: .
j_gene: TRBJ2-1
CDR3aa: CASSFGTYNEQFF
CDR3nt: TGTGCTAGCAGCTTCGGGACCTACAATGAGCAGTTCTTC

abundance: .
v_gene: TRBV11-2
d_gene: .
j_gene: TRBJ1-2
CDR3aa: CASSSWEVNPYGYTF
CDR3nt: TGTGCCAGCAGCTCTTGGGAGGTAAACCCCTATGGCTACACCTTC

abundance: .
v_gene: TRBV5-8
d_gene: .
j_gene: TRBJ1-2
CDR3aa: CASSPGGGIGGYTF
CDR3nt: TGTGCCAGCTCTCCCGGTGGAGGGATTGGAGGCTACACCTTC

abundance: .
v_gene: TRBV27
d_gene: TRBD2
j_gene: TRBJ2-2
CDR3aa: CASSLFGLAGSAGELFF
CDR3nt: TGTGCCAGCAGTTTATTCGGGCTAGCGGGGTCGGCCGGGGAGCTGTTTTTT

abundance: .
v_gene: TRBV3-1/TRBV3-2
d_gene: .
j_gene: TRBJ1-5
CDR3aa: CASRLGSVHQPQHF
CDR3nt: TGTGCCAGCAGGTTAGGGAGCGTGCATCAGCCCCAGCATTTT

abundance: .
v_gene: TRBV28
d_gene: .
j_gene: TRBJ1-2
CDR3aa: CASSFLRGGFSNYGYTF
CDR3nt: TGTGCCAGCAGTTTCCTCAGAGGCGGTTTTTCTAACTATGGCTACACCTTC

abundance: .
v_gene: TRBV30
d_gene: TRBD2
j_gene: TRBJ2-3
CDR3aa: CAWSVGGASGGENTQYF
CDR3nt: TGTGCCTGGAGTGTAGGTGGGGCTAGCGGGGGGGAAAATACGCAGTATTTT

abundance: .
v_gene: TRBV19
d_gene: TRBD1
j_gene: TRBJ1-3
CDR3aa: CASSADRAQGNTIYF
CDR3nt: TGTGCCAGTTCCGCCGACAGGGCGCAGGGAAACACCATATATTTT

abundance: .
v_gene: TRBV27
d_gene: .
j_gene: TRBJ2-2
CDR3aa: CASSYNWGTGELFF
CDR3nt: TGTGCCAGCAGTTATAATTGGGGCACCGGGGAGCTGTTTTTT

abundance: .
v_gene: TRBV19
d_gene: TRBD1
j_gene: TRBJ1-1
CDR3aa: CASSRTGNPEAFF
CDR3nt: TGTGCCAGTAGTAGGACAGGGAACCCTGAAGCTTTCTTT

abundance: .
v_gene: TRBV7-9
d_gene: .
j_gene: TRBJ1-5
CDR3aa: CASSLSEGQPQHF
CDR3nt: TGTGCCAGCAGCTTATCGGAGGGTCAGCCCCAGCATTTT

abundance: .
v_gene: TRBV20-1
d_gene: .
j_gene: TRBJ1-1
CDR3aa: CSASRTGKNTEAFF
CDR3nt: TGCAGTGCTAGTCGTACAGGAAAGAACACTGAAGCTTTCTTT

abundance: .
v_gene: TRBV7-6
d_gene: .
j_gene: TRBJ2-2
CDR3aa: CASSLPSSGGWLFF
CDR3nt: TGTGCCAGCAGCTTACCAAGTTCGGGGGGCTGGCTGTTTTTT

abundance: .
v_gene: TRBV24-1
d_gene: .
j_gene: TRBJ2-1
CDR3aa: CATSDLNPGSFGNEQFF
CDR3nt: TGTGCCACCAGTGATTTGAACCCGGGAAGTTTTGGCAATGAGCAGTTCTTC

abundance: .
v_gene: TRBV5-1
d_gene: TRBD2
j_gene: TRBJ2-5
CDR3aa: CASSLGLAPGETQYF
CDR3nt: TGCGCCAGCAGCTTGGGACTAGCTCCCGGGGAGACCCAGTACTTC

abundance: .
v_gene: TRBV5-5
d_gene: .
j_gene: TRBJ2-7
CDR3aa: CASSLTLSDAYEQYF
CDR3nt: TGTGCCAGCAGCTTGACCCTCAGCGATGCCTACGAGCAGTACTTC

abundance: .
v_gene: TRBV7-9
d_gene: .
j_gene: TRBJ2-3
CDR3aa: CASSQGLRTDTQYF
CDR3nt: TGTGCCAGCAGCCAAGGACTGCGCACAGATACGCAGTATTTT

abundance: few
v_gene: TRBV7-8
d_gene: TRBD1
j_gene: TRBJ1-2
CDR3aa: CASSLSGQGGYYGYTF
CDR3nt: TGTGCCAGCAGCTTATCGGGACAGGGGGGTTATTATGGCTACACCTTC

abundance: .
v_gene: TRBV28
d_gene: TRBD1
j_gene: TRBJ1-1
CDR3aa: CASSARQGANTEAFF
CDR3nt: TGTGCCAGCAGCGCCCGACAGGGGGCCAACACTGAAGCTTTCTTT

abundance: once
v_gene: TRBV4-1
d_gene: .
j_gene: TRBJ2-3
CDR3aa: CASSPAFGDSTDTQYF
CDR3nt: TGCGCCAGCAGCCCCGCTTTCGGGGATAGCACAGATACGCAGTATTTT

abundance: .
v_gene: TRBV25-1
d_gene: TRBD1
j_gene: TRBJ1-1
CDR3aa: CASSGSQGASAEAFF
CDR3nt: TGTGCCAGCAGTGGATCACAGGGGGCGTCGGCTGAAGCTTTCTTT

abundance: .
v_gene: TRBV30
d_gene: .
j_gene: TRBJ1-1
CDR3aa: CAWASQGRTEAFF
CDR3nt: TGTGCCTGGGCCAGTCAGGGTAGAACTGAAGCTTTCTTT

abundance: .
v_gene: TRBV19
d_gene: .
j_gene: TRBJ1-5
CDR3aa: CASSIGLDRYSNQPQHF
CDR3nt: TGTGCCAGTAGTATAGGCCTCGACAGGTATAGCAATCAGCCCCAGCATTTT

abundance: once
v_gene: TRBV10-3
d_gene: .
j_gene: TRBJ2-5
CDR3aa: CAIRSQAQETQYF
CDR3nt: TGTGCCATCCGTTCCCAAGCACAAGAGACCCAGTACTTC

abundance: .
v_gene: TRBV7-9
d_gene: .
j_gene: TRBJ1-6
CDR3aa: CASSRRGGQDSPLHF
CDR3nt: TGTGCCAGCAGCCGACGGGGGGGTCAGGATTCACCCCTCCACTTT

abundance: .
v_gene: TRBV3-1/TRBV3-2
d_gene: .
j_gene: TRBJ1-6
CDR3aa: CASSQDQVLSPLHF
CDR3nt: TGTGCCAGCAGCCAAGATCAGGTGTTATCACCCCTCCACTTT

abundance: .
v_gene: TRBV24-1
d_gene: TRBD1
j_gene: TRBJ2-7
CDR3aa: CATSGTGTGGLEQYF
CDR3nt: TGTGCCACCAGTGGCACCGGGACAGGGGGCCTCGAGCAGTACTTC

abundance: .
v_gene: TRBV7-9
d_gene: .
j_gene: TRBJ1-2
CDR3aa: CASSPPGRSYGYTF
CDR3nt: TGTGCCAGCAGCCCCCCCGGGAGAAGTTATGGCTACACCTTC

abundance: once
v_gene: TRBV6-2/TRBV6-3
d_gene: .
j_gene: TRBJ2-1
CDR3aa: CASSYSRLVNEQFF
CDR3nt: TGTGCCAGCAGTTACAGCCGACTAGTCAATGAGCAGTTCTTC

abundance: .
v_gene: TRBV5-4
d_gene: TRBD1
j_gene: TRBJ1-2
CDR3aa: CASSAGGQANYGYTF
CDR3nt: TGTGCCAGCAGCGCTGGGGGACAGGCTAACTATGGCTACACCTTC

abundance: .
v_gene: TRBV7-8
d_gene: TRBD2
j_gene: TRBJ2-1
CDR3aa: CASSPTTSGGYNEQFF
CDR3nt: TGTGCCAGCAGCCCTACTACTAGCGGGGGTTACAATGAGCAGTTCTTC

abundance: few
v_gene: TRBV7-2
d_gene: .
j_gene: TRBJ1-4
CDR3aa: CASSLDPMLGKLFF
CDR3nt: TGTGCCAGCAGCTTAGATCCAATGCTGGGAAAACTGTTTTTT

abundance: .
v_gene: TRBV2
d_gene: .
j_gene: TRBJ2-3
CDR3aa: CASSDGYLSTDTQYF
CDR3nt: TGTGCCAGCAGCGACGGCTACCTCTCCACAGATACGCAGTATTTT

abundance: .
v_gene: TRBV7-3
d_gene: TRBD1
j_gene: TRBJ1-2
CDR3aa: CASSLRGQGEGGYTF
CDR3nt: TGTGCCAGCAGCTTAAGGGGACAGGGGGAGGGTGGCTACACCTTC

abundance: .
v_gene: TRBV10-3
d_gene: .
j_gene: TRBJ2-1
CDR3aa: CAHRAGTLGEQFF
CDR3nt: TGTGCCCACAGAGCCGGGACCTTGGGTGAGCAGTTCTTC

abundance: .
v_gene: TRBV14
d_gene: .
j_gene: TRBJ1-2
CDR3aa: CASSRTELSYTF
CDR3nt: TGTGCCAGCAGCCGGACCGAATTGAGCTACACCTTC

abundance: few
v_gene: TRBV5-4
d_gene: .
j_gene: TRBJ2-7
CDR3aa: CASSNGRVSTYEQYF
CDR3nt: TGTGCCAGCAGCAATGGCAGGGTCTCCACCTACGAGCAGTACTTC

abundance: .
v_gene: TRBV20-1
d_gene: TRBD1
j_gene: TRBJ2-2
CDR3aa: CSASARDRNTGELFF
CDR3nt: TGCAGTGCTAGTGCCCGGGACAGGAACACCGGGGAGCTGTTTTTT

abundance: once
v_gene: TRBV30
d_gene: .
j_gene: TRBJ2-5
CDR3aa: CAWSRGWETQYF
CDR3nt: TGTGCCTGGAGTAGGGGTTGGGAGACCCAGTACTTC

abundance: .
v_gene: TRBV24-1
d_gene: .
j_gene: TRBJ1-1
CDR3aa: CATSAGVKAFF
CDR3nt: TGTGCCACCAGTGCGGGGGTTAAAGCTTTCTTT

abundance: .
v_gene: TRBV27
d_gene: .
j_gene: TRBJ1-5
CDR3aa: CASSLHGITYSNQPQHF
CDR3nt: TGTGCCAGCAGTTTACACGGCATTACTTATAGCAATCAGCCCCAGCATTTT

abundance: once
v_gene: TRBV4-3
d_gene: .
j_gene: TRBJ2-2
CDR3aa: CASSQVFPNTGELFF
CDR3nt: TGCGCCAGCAGCCAAGTTTTCCCCAACACCGGGGAGCTGTTTTTT

abundance: few
v_gene: TRBV7-9
d_gene: .
j_gene: TRBJ1-4
CDR3aa: CASSFSSTNEKLFF
CDR3nt: TGTGCCAGCAGCTTTAGCTCAACTAATGAAAAACTGTTTTTT

abundance: once
v_gene: TRBV6-2/TRBV6-3
d_gene: TRBD2
j_gene: TRBJ2-7
CDR3aa: CASSYPPGGDEQYF
CDR3nt: TGTGCCAGCAGTTACCCCCCGGGGGGGGACGAGCAGTACTTC

abundance: .
v_gene: TRBV20-1
d_gene: .
j_gene: TRBJ1-4
CDR3aa: CSAREEKLFF
CDR3nt: TGCAGTGCTAGAGAGGAAAAACTGTTTTTT

abundance: .
v_gene: TRBV7-6
d_gene: .
j_gene: TRBJ1-2
CDR3aa: CASSLAGDHLYGYTF
CDR3nt: TGTGCCAGCAGCTTAGCAGGGGACCATCTCTATGGCTACACCTTC